This TCR beta chain was recovered during a study of regulatory dendritic cells for organ transplantation. Study background: Regulatory dendritic cells came from monocytes given vitamin D3 and IL-10.

Using immunoSEQ multiplex PCR, the repertoire was profiled, and TCRdb retains in-frame clones only, with some absent. The sample has about 12,000 clones; approximately 89% are singletons. To note about this clone: Its antigen is as yet unknown.

Allogeneic regulatory or mature dendritic cells were co-cultured for four to six days with CFSE-labeled sorted T cells at 1:10. Memory T cells were CD45RO+, naive were CD45RA+, sorted by FACS. The germline V gene encodes CDR1 SEHNR and CDR2 FQNEAQ (reference sequence). The CDR3 runs to 12 residues. V shed 5 bases and J shed 7 bases, with 10 bases lying between them. Study-level points and caveats: Naive T cells showed high diversity, memory cells less, memory CD8+ least. Mature dendritic cells appeared to drive more memory CD8+ clonal expansion than regulatory ones.

Specimen: naive CD8+ T cells from blood cultured with regulatory dendritic cells. The subset was: CD45RA+ naive T cells. The TCR sequence derives from a human donor in good health. The V and J genes are TRBV7-9 and TRBJ2-3; D gene uncertain. The DNA for the CDR3 is TGTGCCAGCAGCGAGACCGTTTATACGCAGTATTTT. Amino acid sequence: CASSETVYTQYF. Together with reference TRBV7-9 and TRBJ2-3, the CDR3 gives the full variable domain: DTGVSQNPRHKITKRGQNVTFRCDPISEHNRLYWYRQTLGQGPEFLTYFQNEAQLEKSRLLSDRFSAERPKGSFSTLEIQRTEQGDSAMYLCASSETVYTQYFGPGTRLTVL.